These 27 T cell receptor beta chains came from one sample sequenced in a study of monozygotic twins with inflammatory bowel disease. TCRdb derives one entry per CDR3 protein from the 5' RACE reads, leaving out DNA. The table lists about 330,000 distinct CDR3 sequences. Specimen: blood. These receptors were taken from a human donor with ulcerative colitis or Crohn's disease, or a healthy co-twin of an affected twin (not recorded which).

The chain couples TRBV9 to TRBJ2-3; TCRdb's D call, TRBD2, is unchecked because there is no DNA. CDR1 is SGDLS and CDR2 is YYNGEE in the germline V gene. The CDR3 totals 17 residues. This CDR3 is CASSPRLAGGPGDTQYF.

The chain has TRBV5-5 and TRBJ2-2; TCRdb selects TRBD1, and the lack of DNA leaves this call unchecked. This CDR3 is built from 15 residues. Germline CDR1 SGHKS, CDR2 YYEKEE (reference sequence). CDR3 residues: CASSSARGNTGELFF.

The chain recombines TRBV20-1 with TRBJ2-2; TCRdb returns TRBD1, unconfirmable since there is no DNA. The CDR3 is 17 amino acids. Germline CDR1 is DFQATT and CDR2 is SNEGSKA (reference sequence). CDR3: CSARDEDAYRGGGELFF.

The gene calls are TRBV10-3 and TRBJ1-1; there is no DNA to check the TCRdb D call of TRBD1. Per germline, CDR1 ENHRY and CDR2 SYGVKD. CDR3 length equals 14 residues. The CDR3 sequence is CAISEWQGGTEAFF.

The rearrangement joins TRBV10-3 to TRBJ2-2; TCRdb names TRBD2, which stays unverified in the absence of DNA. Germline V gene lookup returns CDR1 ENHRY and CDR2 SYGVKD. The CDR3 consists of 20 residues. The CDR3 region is CAISESLLILAGLYTGELFF.

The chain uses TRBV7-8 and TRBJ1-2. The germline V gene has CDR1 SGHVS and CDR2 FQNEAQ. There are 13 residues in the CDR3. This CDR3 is CASSLLSGDLHTF.

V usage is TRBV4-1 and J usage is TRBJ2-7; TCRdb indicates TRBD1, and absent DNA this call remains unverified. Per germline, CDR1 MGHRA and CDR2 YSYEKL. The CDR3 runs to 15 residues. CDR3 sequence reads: CASSGQDTTNYEQYF.

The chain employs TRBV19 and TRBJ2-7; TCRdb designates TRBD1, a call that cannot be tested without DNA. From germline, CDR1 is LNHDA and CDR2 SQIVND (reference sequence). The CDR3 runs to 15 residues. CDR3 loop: CASSTRDTGTYEQYF.

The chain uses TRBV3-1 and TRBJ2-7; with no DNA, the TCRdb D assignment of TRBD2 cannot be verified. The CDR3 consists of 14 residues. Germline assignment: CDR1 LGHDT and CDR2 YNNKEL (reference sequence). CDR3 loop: CASSQDLLGYEQYF.

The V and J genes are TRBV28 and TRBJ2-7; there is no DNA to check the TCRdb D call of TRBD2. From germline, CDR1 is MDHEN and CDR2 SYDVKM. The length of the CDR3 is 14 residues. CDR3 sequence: CASSLREGWYEQYF. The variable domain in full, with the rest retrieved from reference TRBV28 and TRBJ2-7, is DVKVTQSSRYLVKRTGEKVFLECVQDMDHENMFWYRQDPGLGLRLIYFSYDVKMKEKGDIPEGYSVSREKKERFSLILESASTNQTSMYLCASSLREGWYEQYFGPGTRLTVT.

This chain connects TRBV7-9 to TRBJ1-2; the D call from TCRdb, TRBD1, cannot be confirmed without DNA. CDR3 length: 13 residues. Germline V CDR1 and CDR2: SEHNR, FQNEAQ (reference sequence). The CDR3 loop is CASSLVGGHGYTF.

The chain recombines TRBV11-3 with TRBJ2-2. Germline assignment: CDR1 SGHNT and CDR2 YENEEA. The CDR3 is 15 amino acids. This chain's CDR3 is CASSLDHIGTGELFF.

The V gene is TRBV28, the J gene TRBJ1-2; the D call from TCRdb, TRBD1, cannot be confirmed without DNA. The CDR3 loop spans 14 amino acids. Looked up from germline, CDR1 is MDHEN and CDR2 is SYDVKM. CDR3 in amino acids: CASSLDPRTFRYTF.

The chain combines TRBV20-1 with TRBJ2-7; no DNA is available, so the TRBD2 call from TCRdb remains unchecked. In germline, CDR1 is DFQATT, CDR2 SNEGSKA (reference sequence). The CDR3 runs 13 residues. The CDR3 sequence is CSASLLAGYEQYF.

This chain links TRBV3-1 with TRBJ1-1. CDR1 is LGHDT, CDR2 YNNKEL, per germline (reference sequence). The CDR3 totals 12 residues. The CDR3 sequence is CASSQGDPEAFF.

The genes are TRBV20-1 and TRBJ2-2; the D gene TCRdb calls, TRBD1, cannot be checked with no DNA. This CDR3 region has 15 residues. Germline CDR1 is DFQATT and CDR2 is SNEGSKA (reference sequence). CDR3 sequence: CSARDQGLGTGELFF.

The chain's CDR3 is CASSPSGFVGNEQFF. The J gene is TRBJ2-1, the V gene TRBV11-2; no DNA is available, so the TRBD2 call from TCRdb remains unchecked. Germline V lookup: CDR1 SGHAT, CDR2 FQNNGV. This CDR3 region has 15 residues.

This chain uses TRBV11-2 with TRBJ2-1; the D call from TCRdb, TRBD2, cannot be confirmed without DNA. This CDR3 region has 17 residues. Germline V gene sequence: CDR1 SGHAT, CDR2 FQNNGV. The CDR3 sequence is CASSTGLAGVAYNEQFF.

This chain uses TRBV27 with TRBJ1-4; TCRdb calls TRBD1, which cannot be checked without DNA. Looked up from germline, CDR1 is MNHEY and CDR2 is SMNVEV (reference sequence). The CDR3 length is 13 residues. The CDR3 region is CATRGQNNEKLFF.

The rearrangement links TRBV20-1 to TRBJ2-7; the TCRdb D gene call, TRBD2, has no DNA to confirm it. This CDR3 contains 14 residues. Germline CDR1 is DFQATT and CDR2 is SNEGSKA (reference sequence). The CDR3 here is CSARRDLSSYEQYF.

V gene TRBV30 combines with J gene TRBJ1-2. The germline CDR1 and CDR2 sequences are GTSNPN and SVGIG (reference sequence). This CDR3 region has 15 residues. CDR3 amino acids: CAWSVDPEGLGGYTF.

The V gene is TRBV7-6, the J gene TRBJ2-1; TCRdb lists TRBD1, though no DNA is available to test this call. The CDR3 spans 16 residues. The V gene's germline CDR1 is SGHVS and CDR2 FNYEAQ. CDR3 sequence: CASSPQFGTRIGEQFF.

The CDR3 protein is CASRGTDTAYNSPLHF. V and J are TRBV6-1 and TRBJ1-6; TCRdb lists TRBD1, though no DNA is available to test this call. The CDR3 sequence is 16 residues long. Germline CDR1 and CDR2: MNHNS and SASEGT.

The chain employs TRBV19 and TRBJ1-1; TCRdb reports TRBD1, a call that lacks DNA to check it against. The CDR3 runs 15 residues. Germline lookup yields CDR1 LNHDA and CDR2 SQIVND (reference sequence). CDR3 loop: CASSMKGGPSTEAFF.

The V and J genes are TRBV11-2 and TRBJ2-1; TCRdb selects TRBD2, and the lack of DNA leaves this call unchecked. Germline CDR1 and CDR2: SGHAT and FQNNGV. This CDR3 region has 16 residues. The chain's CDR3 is CASSWGPFLASNEQFF.

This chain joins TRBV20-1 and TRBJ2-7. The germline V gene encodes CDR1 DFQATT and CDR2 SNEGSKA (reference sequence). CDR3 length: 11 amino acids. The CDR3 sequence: CSARAAGEQYF.

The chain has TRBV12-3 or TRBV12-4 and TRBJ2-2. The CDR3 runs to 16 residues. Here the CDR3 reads CASSLGLVLSTGELFF.